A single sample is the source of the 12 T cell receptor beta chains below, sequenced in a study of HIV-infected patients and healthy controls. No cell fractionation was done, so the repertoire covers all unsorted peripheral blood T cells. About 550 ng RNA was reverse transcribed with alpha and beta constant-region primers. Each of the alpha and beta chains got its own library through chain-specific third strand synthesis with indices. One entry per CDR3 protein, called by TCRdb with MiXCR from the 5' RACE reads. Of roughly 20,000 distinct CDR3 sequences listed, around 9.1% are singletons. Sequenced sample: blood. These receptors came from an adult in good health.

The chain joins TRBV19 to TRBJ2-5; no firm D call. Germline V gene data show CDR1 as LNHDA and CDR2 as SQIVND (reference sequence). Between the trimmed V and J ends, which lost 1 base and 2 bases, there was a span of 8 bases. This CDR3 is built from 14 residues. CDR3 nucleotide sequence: TGTGCCAGTAGTATAGCCGGTCGGCAAGAGACCCAGTACTTC. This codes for CASSIAGRQETQYF.

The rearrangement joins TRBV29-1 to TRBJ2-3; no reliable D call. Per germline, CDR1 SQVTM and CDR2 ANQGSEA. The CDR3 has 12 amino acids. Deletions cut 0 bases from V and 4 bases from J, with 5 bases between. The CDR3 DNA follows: TGCAGCGTTGAAGATGAGGCAGATACGCAGTATTTT. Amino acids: CSVEDEADTQYF.

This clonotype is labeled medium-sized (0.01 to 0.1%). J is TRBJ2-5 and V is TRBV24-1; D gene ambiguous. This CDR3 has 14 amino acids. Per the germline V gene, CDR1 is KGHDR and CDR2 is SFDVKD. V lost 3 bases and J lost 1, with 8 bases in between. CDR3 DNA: TGTGCCACCAGTGATAACAGACCCCAAGAGACCCAGTACTTC. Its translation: CATSDNRPQETQYF.

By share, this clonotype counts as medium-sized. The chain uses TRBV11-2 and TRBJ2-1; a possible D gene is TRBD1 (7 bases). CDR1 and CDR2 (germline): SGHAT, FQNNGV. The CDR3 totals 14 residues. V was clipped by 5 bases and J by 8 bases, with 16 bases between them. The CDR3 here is CASSPGGFSDEQFF. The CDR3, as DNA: TGTGCCAGCAGCCCAGGGGGGTTCTCCGATGAGCAGTTCTTC.

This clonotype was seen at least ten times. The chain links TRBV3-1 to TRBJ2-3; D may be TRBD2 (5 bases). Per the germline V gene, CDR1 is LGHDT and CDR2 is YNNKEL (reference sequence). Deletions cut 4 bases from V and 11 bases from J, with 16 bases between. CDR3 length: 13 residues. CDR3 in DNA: TGTGCCAGCAGCCTGAGGGCTCCCTTGCTGCAGTATTTT. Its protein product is CASSLRAPLLQYF.

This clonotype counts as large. The CDR3 region is CASSQLVGGGRRYF. CDR3 nucleotides: TGTGCCAGCAGCCAACTCGTGGGGGGCGGGAGAAGGTACTTC. The genes are TRBV28 and TRBJ2-7; possibly TRBD2 for D (7 bases). Germline V lookup: CDR1 MDHEN, CDR2 SYDVKM. The V end lost 6 bases, the J end lost 12 bases, and 24 bases lay between the germline ends. This CDR3 is 14 amino acids long.

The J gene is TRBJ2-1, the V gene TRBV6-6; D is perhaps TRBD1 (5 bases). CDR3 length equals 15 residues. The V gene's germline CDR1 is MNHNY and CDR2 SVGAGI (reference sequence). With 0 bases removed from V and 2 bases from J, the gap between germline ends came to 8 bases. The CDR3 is CASSYSVGPYNEQFF. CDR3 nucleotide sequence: TGTGCCAGCAGTTACTCTGTGGGGCCCTACAATGAGCAGTTCTTC.

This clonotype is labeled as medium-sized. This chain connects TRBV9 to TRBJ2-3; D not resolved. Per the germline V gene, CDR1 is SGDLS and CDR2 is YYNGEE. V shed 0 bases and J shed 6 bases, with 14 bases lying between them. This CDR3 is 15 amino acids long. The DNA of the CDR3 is TGTGCCAGCAGCGTAGGACTTCCCCTGGAGGATACGCAGTATTTT. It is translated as CASSVGLPLEDTQYF.

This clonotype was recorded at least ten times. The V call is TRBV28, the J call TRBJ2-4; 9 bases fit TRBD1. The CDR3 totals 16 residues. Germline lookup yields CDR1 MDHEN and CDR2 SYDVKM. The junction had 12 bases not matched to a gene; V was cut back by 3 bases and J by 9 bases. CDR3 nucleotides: TGTGCCAGCAGTTTGATCGATGGGACAGGGCTTTCCATTCAGTACTTC. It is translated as CASSLIDGTGLSIQYF.

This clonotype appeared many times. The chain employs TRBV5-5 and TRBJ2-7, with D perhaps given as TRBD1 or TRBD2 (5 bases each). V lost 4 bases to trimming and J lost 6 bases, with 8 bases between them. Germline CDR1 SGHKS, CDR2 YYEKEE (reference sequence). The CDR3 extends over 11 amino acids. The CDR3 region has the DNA TGTGCCAGCAGCGGGACGGCCGAGCAGTACTTC. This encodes CASSGTAEQYF. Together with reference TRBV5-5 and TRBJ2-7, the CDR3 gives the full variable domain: DAGVTQSPTHLIKTRGQQVTLRCSPISGHKSVSWYQQVLGQGPQFIFQYYEKEERGRGNFPDRFSARQFPNYSSELNVNALLLGDSALYLCASSGTAEQYFGPGTRLTVT.

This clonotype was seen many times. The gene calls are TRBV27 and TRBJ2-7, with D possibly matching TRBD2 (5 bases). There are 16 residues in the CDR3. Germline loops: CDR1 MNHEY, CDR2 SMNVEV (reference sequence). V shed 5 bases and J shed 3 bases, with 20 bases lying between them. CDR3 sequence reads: CASSTRLASRNYEQYF. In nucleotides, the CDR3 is TGTGCCAGCAGTACCCGGTTGGCTAGCAGAAACTACGAGCAGTACTTC.

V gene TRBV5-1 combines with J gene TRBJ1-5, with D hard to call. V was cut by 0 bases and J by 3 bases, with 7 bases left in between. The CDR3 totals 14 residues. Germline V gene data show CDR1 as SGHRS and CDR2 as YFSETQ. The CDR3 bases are TGCGCCAGCAGCTTGGGGGGATTCAATCAGCCCCAGCATTTT. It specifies CASSLGGFNQPQHF. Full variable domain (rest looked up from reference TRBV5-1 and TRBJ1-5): KAGVTQTPRYLIKTRGQQVTLSCSPISGHRSVSWYQQTPGQGLQFLFEYFSETQRNKGNFPGRFSGRQFSNSRSEMNVSTLELGDSALYLCASSLGGFNQPQHFGDGTRLSIL.